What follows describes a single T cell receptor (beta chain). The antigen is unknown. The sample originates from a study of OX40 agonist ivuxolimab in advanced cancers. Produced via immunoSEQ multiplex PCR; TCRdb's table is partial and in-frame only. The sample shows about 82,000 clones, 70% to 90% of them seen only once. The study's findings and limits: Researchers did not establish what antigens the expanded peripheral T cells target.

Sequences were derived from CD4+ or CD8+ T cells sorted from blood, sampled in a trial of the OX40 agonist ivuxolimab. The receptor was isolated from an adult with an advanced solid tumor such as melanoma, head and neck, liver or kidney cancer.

CDR3 region: CASSRENQETQYF. The CDR3 DNA sequence: TGCGCCAGCAGCCGGGAGAACCAAGAGACCCAGTACTTC. The chain carries TRBV5-1 and TRBJ2-5; tentative D call: TRBD2 (6 bases). The ends were cut back, 4 bases at V and 0 bases at J, with 7 bases in the middle. Germline assignment: CDR1 SGHRS and CDR2 YFSETQ. The CDR3 loop spans 13 amino acids.